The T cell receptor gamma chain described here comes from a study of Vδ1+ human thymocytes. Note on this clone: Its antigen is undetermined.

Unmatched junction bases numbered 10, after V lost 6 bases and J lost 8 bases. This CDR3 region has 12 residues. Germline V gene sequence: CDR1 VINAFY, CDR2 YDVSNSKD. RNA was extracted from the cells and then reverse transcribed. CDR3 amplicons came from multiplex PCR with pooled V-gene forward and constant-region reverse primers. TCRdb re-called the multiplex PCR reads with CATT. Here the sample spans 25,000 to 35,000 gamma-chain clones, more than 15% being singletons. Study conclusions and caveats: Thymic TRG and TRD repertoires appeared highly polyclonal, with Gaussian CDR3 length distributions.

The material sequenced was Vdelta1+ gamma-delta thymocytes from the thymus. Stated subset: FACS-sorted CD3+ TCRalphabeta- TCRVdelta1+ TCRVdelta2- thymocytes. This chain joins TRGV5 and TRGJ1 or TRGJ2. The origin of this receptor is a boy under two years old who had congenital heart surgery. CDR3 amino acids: CATWSPINKKLF. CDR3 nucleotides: TGTGCCACCTGGAGCCCTATTAATAAGAAACTCTTT.